The 7 T cell receptor beta chains below were found in one sample sequenced in a study of shared clonotypes between healthy human individuals. The naive CD8 subset, CD45RO-negative cells positively selected for CCR7, excluded terminally differentiated effector memory CD45RA+ cells. Clones were read by immunoSEQ multiplex PCR, and TCRdb kept only the in-frame ones, dropping some. This table holds about 2.2 million clones, 93% found once. The sample was naive CD8+ T cells from PBMCs. These receptors all stem from a man younger than 35 in good health. Some clones in this sample may be carry-over from other donors' samples.

This rearrangement joins TRBV11-2 to TRBJ2-5; 9 bases align to TRBD1. J gave up 5 bases and V 3 bases, and 13 bases lay outside the gene matches. The length of the CDR3 is 17 residues. Germline V gene lookup returns CDR1 SGHAT and CDR2 FQNNGV. The CDR3 nucleotides read TGTGCCAGCAGCTTCCCGCGGACAGGGGTCTCTGTGGAGACCCAGTACTTC. Protein sequence: CASSFPRTGVSVETQYF. Variable domain in full (rest from reference TRBV11-2 and TRBJ2-5): EAGVAQSPRYKIIEKRQSVAFWCNPISGHATLYWYQQILGQGPKLLIQFQNNGVVDDSQLPKDRFSAERLKGVDSTLKIQPAKLEDSAVYLCASSFPRTGVSVETQYFGPGTRLLVL.

This clone has only a few counts. The chain uses TRBV27 and TRBJ2-7; D gene uncertain. This CDR3 contains 13 residues. Between the trimmed V and J ends, which lost 4 bases and 0 bases, there was a span of 7 bases. Per the germline V gene, CDR1 is MNHEY and CDR2 is SMNVEV (reference sequence). For the CDR3, the DNA is TGTGCCAGCAGTTGGTCCCACTCCTACGAGCAGTACTTC. The encoded protein is CASSWSHSYEQYF.

This sequence joins TRBV13 and TRBJ2-7, with D uncertain. From germline, CDR1 is PRHDT and CDR2 FYEKMQ (reference sequence). CDR3 size: 13 residues. Trimming cost V 5 bases and J 6 bases, with 14 bases left between them. CDR3 coding DNA: TGTGCCAGCAGCCAGACGCGGATCGGCGAGCAGTACTTC. It translates to CASSQTRIGEQYF.

This rearrangement joins TRBV5-1 to TRBJ2-1, with 8 bases aligning to TRBD1. J lost 4 bases, V lost 4 bases, and 4 bases had no gene match. CDR1 and CDR2 (germline): SGHRS, YFSETQ. The CDR3 is 14 residues long. CDR3 nucleotide sequence: TGCGCCAGCAGCGTGGACAGGGCTTACAATGAGCAGTTCTTC. The encoded protein is CASSVDRAYNEQFF.

CDR3 amino acids: CASGDRVTDTQYF. CDR3 bases: TGTGCCAGCGGGGACAGGGTTACAGATACGCAGTATTTT. The chain combines TRBV6-1 with TRBJ2-3, with TRBD1 matching 9 bases. The J segment lost 3 bases and the V segment lost 8 bases, leaving 3 bases of the junction unmatched. This CDR3 has 13 amino acids. Per the germline V gene, CDR1 is MNHNS and CDR2 is SASEGT.

Details on this clone: Other DNA sequences from this sample encode an identical CDR3 as well. The gene calls are TRBV7-9 and TRBJ2-7; 9 positions match TRBD1. This CDR3 region has 14 residues. From germline, CDR1 is SEHNR and CDR2 FQNEAQ (reference sequence). Trimming cost V 5 bases and J 5 bases; bases outside gene matches: 7. The CDR3 loop reads CASSPRDRAHEQYF. The CDR3 DNA follows: TGTGCCAGCAGCCCCCGGGACAGGGCGCACGAGCAGTACTTC.

This chain uses TRBV29-1 with TRBJ2-7, with 9 bases that match TRBD1. CDR1 and CDR2 from the germline V gene are SQVTM and ANQGSEA. The CDR3 covers 15 residues. Trimming took 0 bases from V and 3 from J; bases not matched to a gene: 6. The CDR3 spells CSVEDLSTGGYEQYF. The CDR3 DNA is TGCAGCGTTGAAGATCTTTCGACAGGGGGCTACGAGCAGTACTTC.